This T cell receptor (beta chain) comes out of a study of cytomegalovirus exposure and HLA in healthy donors. General study points: The classifier reportedly diagnosed cytomegalovirus status with high specificity and sensitivity. Altogether, more than 150 TCR beta chains were recorded as cytomegalovirus-associated. Most TCR sequences were uncommon, yet certain public TCRs appeared in many donors.

A note on this clone: Its antigen is undetermined.

Per the germline V gene, CDR1 is MDHEN and CDR2 is SYDVKM. The CDR3 spans 16 residues. The trim removed 6 bases at V and 4 bases at J, leaving 13 bases unmatched. Sequenced by immunoSEQ multiplex PCR; TCRdb stores in-frame clones only, minus some. Seen here are about 110,000 clones, about 85% observed once, and the top ten hold around 2.7%. The J gene is TRBJ1-2, the V gene TRBV28; 8 positions match TRBD1. Sequences were obtained from PBMCs. The sequence was collected from a woman younger than 30 in good health and CMV-seronegative. This CDR3 is CASSLGYSGQGYGYTF. CDR3 DNA sequence: TGTGCCAGCAGCCTTGGTTACTCTGGACAGGGCTATGGCTACACCTTC.